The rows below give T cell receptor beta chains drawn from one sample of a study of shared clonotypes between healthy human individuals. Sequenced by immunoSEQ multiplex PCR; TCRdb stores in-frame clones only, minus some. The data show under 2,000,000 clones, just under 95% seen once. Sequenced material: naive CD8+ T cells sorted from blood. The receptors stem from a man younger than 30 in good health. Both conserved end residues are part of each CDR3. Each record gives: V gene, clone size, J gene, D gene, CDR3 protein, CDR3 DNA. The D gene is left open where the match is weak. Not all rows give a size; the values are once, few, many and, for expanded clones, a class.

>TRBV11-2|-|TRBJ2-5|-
CASSLAGEYQETQYF
TGTGCCAGCAGCTTAGCCGGGGAGTACCAAGAGACCCAGTACTTC
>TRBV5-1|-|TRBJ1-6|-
CASSLDSKSPLHF
TGCGCCAGCAGCTTGGACAGTAAATCACCCCTCCACTTT
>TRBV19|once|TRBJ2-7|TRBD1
CARNRGTCYEQYF
TGTGCCAGGAACAGGGGGACGTGCTACGAGCAGTACTTC
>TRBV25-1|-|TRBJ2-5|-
CASSEYAGETQYF
TGTGCCAGCAGTGAATATGCAGGAGAGACCCAGTACTTC
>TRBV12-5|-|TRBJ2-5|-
CASGFGEGGLETQYF
TGTGCTAGTGGTTTCGGTGAGGGGGGTCTAGAGACCCAGTACTTC
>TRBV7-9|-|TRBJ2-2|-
CASSLALGEEELFF
TGTGCCAGCAGCTTAGCTTTAGGGGAAGAAGAGCTGTTTTTT
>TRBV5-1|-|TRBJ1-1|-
CASSPGLTTEAFF
TGCGCCAGCAGCCCCGGACTAACCACTGAAGCTTTCTTT
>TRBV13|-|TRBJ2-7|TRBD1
CASSPQGAYEQYF
TGTGCCAGCAGCCCCCAGGGGGCCTACGAGCAGTACTTC
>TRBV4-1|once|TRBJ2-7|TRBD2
CASSQEKLGLAGVREQYF
TGCGCCAGCAGCCAAGAAAAATTAGGGCTAGCGGGAGTAAGGGAGCAGTACTTC
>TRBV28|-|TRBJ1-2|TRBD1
CASRDSYGYTF
TGTGCCAGTAGGGACAGCTATGGCTACACCTTC
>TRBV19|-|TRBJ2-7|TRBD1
CASSPGTGNEQYF
TGTGCCAGTAGTCCCGGGACAGGTAACGAGCAGTACTTC
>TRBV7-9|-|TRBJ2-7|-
CASSLLVGGQGEQYF
TGTGCCAGCAGCTTACTTGTGGGGGGCCAGGGTGAGCAGTACTTC
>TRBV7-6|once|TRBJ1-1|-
CASSFEGELGATEAFF
TGTGCCAGCAGCTTCGAGGGCGAGCTGGGGGCCACTGAAGCTTTCTTT
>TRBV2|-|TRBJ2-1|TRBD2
CASSAPLAGVYDEQFF
TGTGCCAGCAGTGCCCCCCTAGCGGGGGTGTATGATGAGCAGTTCTTC
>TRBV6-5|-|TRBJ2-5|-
CASSPAEGEETQYF
TGTGCCAGCAGCCCGGCAGAGGGAGAAGAGACCCAGTACTTC
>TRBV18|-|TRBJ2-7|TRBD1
CASSSDRARTYEQYF
TGTGCCAGCTCGTCCGACAGGGCAAGGACCTACGAGCAGTACTTC
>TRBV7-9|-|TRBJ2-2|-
CASSYVGDTGELFF
TGTGCCAGCAGTTACGTTGGAGATACCGGGGAGCTGTTTTTT
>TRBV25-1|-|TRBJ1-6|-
CASLTGFSPLHF
TGTGCCAGCCTTACAGGGTTTTCACCCCTCCACTTT
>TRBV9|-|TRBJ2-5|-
CASSSDGQTQETQYF
TGTGCCAGCAGCTCAGACGGACAGACACAAGAGACCCAGTACTTC
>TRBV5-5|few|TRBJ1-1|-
CASSSWTVMNTEAFF
TGTGCCAGCAGCTCTTGGACGGTCATGAACACTGAAGCTTTCTTT
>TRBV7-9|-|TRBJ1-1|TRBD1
CASSFGDSSEAFF
TGTGCCAGCAGCTTTGGGGACAGCTCTGAAGCTTTCTTT
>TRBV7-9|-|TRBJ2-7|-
CASSPPGASYEQYF
TGTGCCAGCAGCCCCCCGGGAGCCTCCTACGAGCAGTACTTC
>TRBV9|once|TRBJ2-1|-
CASSVGVEQFF
TGTGCCAGCAGCGTAGGGGTTGAGCAGTTCTTC
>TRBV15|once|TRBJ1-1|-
CATSVGEESTEAFF
TGTGCCACCAGTGTTGGGGAGGAGAGCACTGAAGCTTTCTTT
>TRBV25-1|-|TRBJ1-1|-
CASSVERNTEAFF
TGTGCCAGCAGTGTGGAGAGGAACACTGAAGCTTTCTTT
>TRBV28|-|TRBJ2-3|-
CATTTAGMGDTQYF
TGTGCCACCACGACAGCAGGGATGGGCGATACGCAGTATTTT
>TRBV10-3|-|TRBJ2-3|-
CAISGVPDTQYF
TGTGCCATCAGTGGTGTCCCAGATACGCAGTATTTT
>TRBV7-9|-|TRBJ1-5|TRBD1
CASSEAGTGLDQPQHF
TGTGCCAGCAGTGAAGCCGGGACAGGGTTGGATCAGCCCCAGCATTTT
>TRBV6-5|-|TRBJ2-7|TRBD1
CASTTDRGGYEQYF
TGTGCCAGCACCACGGACAGGGGAGGATACGAGCAGTACTTC
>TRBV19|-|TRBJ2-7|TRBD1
CASSKGQGWHEQYF
TGTGCCAGTAGTAAGGGACAGGGTTGGCACGAGCAGTACTTC
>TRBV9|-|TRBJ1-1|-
CASSDPRGKNTEAFF
TGTGCCAGCAGCGACCCCAGGGGCAAGAACACTGAAGCTTTCTTT
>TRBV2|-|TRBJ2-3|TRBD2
CARRPGLAGGPAADTQYF
TGTGCCAGGCGCCCGGGACTAGCGGGGGGGCCTGCAGCAGATACGCAGTATTTT
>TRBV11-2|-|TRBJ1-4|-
CASSRVVEKLFF
TGTGCCAGCAGCCGGGTGGTTGAAAAACTGTTTTTT